This T cell receptor (beta chain) appears in the sequencing data of a study of blood T cells in healthy people across ages. Study-wide background: There was about one barcoded beta molecule captured by template switching per two T cells.

Trimming took 2 bases from V and 7 from J, leaving 24 bases between them. Germline values: CDR1 DFQATT, CDR2 SNEGSKA (reference sequence). The CDR3 is 17 residues long. This clonotype was seen only a few times. The antigen is unknown. General study findings and limits: A roughly linear fall in TCR beta diversity per million T cells was seen with increasing age. The long-lived group displayed more naive CD4+ cells, plus higher diversity, than the aged donors did.

It was with a sample-barcoded 5' primer and a J-beta primer mix that a second PCR of roughly 6 to 12 cycles was run. TCRdb fed the 5' RACE reads into MiXCR, producing one record per CDR3 protein. The profile shows about 730,000 distinct CDR3 sequences, roughly 45% of them singletons. V gene TRBV20-1 combines with J gene TRBJ2-1; either TRBD1 or TRBD2 may fit D (6 bases each). Sequencing used blood. This receptor was identified in a woman aged 55-70 years in good health. In nucleotides, the CDR3 is TGCAGTGCTAGACGTGGGGGGCGGGCAGGGTGGTATAATGAGCAGTTCTTC. This sequence encodes CSARRGGRAGWYNEQFF.